Sequencing of this TCR beta chain was carried out in a study of T cell changes during pregnancy in multiple sclerosis. The repertoire was sequenced with immunoSEQ multiplex PCR; TCRdb's copy has only in-frame clones and lacks some. The sample shows around 35,000 clones, approximately 92% of them seen only once. CDR1 and CDR2 from the germline V gene are SQVTM and ANQGSEA. The V end lost 7 bases, the J end lost 1 base, and 8 bases lay between the germline ends. CDR3 length: 11 amino acids. This clonotype was obtained from a female donor with multiple sclerosis, enrolled in a pregnancy study. Sequences were obtained from PBMCs (not recorded whether the cells were cultured). The chain uses TRBV29-1 and TRBJ2-7; D is uncertain. In nucleotides, the CDR3 is TGCAGCGCCCGGAATTCCTACGAGCAGTACTTC. Residues: CSARNSYEQYF.